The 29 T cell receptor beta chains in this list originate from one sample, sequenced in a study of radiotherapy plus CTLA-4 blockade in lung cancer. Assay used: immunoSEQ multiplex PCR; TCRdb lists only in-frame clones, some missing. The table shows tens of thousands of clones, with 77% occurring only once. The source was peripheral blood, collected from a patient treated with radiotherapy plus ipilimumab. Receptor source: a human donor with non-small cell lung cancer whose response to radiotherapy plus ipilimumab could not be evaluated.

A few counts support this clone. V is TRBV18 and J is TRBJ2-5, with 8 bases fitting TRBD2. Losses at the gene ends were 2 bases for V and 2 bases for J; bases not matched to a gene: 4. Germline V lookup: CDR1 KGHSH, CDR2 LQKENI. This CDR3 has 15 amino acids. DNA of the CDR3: TGTGCCAGCTCACCAATAGCGGGGCTGCAAGAGACCCAGTACTTC. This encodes CASSPIAGLQETQYF.

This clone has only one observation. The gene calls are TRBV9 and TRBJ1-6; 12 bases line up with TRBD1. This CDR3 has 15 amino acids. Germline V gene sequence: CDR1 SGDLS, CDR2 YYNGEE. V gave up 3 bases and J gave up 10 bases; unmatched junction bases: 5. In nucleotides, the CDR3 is TGTGCCAGCAGCGCCCCGGGGACAGGGGGCTCACCCCTCCACTTT. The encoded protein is CASSAPGTGGSPLHF.

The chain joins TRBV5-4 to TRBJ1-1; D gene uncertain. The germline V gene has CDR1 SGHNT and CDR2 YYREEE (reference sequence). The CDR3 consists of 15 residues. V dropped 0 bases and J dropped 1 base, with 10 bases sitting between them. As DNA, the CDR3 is TGTGCCAGCAGCTTGGAAGGTTCGGGGAACACTGAAGCTTTCTTT. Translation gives CASSLEGSGNTEAFF.

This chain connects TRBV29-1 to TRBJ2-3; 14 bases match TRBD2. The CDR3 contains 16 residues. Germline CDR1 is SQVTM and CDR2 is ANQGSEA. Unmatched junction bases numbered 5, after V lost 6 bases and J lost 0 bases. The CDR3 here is CSVAGLAGVSTDTQYF. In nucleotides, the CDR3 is TGCAGCGTCGCGGGACTAGCGGGAGTGAGCACAGATACGCAGTATTTT.

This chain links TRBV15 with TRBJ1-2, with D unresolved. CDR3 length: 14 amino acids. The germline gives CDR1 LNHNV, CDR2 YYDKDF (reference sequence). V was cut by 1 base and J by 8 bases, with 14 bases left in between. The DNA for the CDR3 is TGTGCCACCAGCAGAGGGGGAGGTCTAGGGGGCTACACCTTC. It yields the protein CATSRGGGLGGYTF.

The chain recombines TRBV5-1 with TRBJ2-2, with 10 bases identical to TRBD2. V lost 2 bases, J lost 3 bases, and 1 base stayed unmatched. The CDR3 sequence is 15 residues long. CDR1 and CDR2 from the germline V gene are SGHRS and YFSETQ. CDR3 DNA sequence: TGCGCCAGCAGCTTCCTAGCGGGGGACACCGGGGAGCTGTTTTTT. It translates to CASSFLAGDTGELFF.

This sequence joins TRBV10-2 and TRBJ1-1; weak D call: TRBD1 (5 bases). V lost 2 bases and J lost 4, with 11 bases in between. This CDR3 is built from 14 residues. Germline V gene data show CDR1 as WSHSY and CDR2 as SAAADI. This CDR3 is CASSERGLGTEAFF. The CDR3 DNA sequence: TGCGCCAGCAGTGAGAGGGGCTTGGGCACTGAAGCTTTCTTT.

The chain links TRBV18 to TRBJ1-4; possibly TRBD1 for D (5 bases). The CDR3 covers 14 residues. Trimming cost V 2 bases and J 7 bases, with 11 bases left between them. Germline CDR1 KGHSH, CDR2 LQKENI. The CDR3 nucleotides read TGTGCCAGCTCACCAATAACGGGGGGTGAAAAACTGTTTTTT. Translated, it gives CASSPITGGEKLFF.

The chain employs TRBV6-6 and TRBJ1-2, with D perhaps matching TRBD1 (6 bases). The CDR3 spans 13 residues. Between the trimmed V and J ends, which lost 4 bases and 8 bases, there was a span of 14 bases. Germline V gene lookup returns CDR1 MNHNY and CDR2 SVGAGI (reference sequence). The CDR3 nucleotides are TGTGCCAGCAGTTTGGACAGTACGGTCGGCTACACCTTC. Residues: CASSLDSTVGYTF.

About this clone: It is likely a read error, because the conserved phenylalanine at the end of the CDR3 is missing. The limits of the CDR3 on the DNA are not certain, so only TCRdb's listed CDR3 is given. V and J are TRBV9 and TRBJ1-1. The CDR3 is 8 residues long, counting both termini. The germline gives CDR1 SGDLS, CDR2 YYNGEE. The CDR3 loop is CASSGGEG.

In DNA form, the CDR3 reads TGCGCCAGCAGCCTGATCGGAGGGTCCTACGAGCAGTACTTC. Its protein is CASSLIGGSYEQYF. The chain joins TRBV4-1 to TRBJ2-7, with D possibly TRBD2 on 6 matching bases. V lost 4 bases and J 1 base, leaving 11 bases between the germline ends. Germline CDR1 reads MGHRA; CDR2 reads YSYEKL. The CDR3 is 14 residues long.

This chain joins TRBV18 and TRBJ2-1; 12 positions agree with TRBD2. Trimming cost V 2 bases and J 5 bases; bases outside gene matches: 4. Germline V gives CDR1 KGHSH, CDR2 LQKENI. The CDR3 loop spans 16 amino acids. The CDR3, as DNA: TGTGCCAGCTCACCAGTCGGGACTAGCGGGCACAATGAGCAGTTCTTC. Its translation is CASSPVGTSGHNEQFF.

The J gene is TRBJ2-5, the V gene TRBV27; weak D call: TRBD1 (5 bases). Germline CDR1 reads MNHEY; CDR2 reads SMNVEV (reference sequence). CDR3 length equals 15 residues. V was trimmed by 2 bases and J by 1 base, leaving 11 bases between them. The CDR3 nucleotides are TGTGCCAGCAGTTTAAGTAGGGGCCGCCAAGAGACCCAGTACTTC. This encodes CASSLSRGRQETQYF.

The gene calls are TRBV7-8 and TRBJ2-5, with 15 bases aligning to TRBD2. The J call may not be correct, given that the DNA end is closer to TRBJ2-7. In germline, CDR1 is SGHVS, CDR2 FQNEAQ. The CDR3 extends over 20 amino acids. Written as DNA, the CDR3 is TGTGCCAGCAGCTTAGCACCAGGGACTAGCGGGAGGCCGAGCTCCTACGAGCAGTACTTC. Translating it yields CASSLAPGTSGRPSSYEQYF.

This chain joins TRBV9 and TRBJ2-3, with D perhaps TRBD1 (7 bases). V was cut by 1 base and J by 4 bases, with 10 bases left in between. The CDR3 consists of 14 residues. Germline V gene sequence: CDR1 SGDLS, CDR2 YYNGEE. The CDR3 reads CASSVQGGPDTQYF. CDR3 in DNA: TGTGCCAGCAGCGTACAGGGGGGCCCAGATACGCAGTATTTT.

CDR3 in amino acids: CASSYDRETQYF. The CDR3 DNA reads TGTGCCAGCAGTTACGACAGGGAGACCCAGTACTTC. This chain uses TRBV6-5 with TRBJ2-5; D may be TRBD1 (6 bases). The germline V gene encodes CDR1 MNHEY and CDR2 SVGAGI. This CDR3 is 12 amino acids long. V shed 2 bases and J shed 5 bases, with 6 bases lying between them.

The CDR3 region is CAWSVGASTYEQYF. The CDR3 DNA is TGTGCCTGGAGTGTGGGGGCTAGCACCTACGAGCAGTACTTC. This chain links TRBV30 with TRBJ2-7, with D possibly matching TRBD1 (6 bases). Trimming removed 0 bases from V and 2 bases from J, with 11 bases in between. CDR1 is GTSNPN and CDR2 is SVGIG in the germline V gene (reference sequence). The CDR3 loop spans 14 amino acids.

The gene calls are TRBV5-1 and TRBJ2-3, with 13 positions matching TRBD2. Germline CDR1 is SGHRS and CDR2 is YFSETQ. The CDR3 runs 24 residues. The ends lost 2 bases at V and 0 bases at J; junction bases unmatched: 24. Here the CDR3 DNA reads TGCGCCAGCAGCTTAGATCCGACCGGGACTAGCGGGACTTTCCTCCCCACTAGCACAGATACGCAGTATTTT. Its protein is CASSLDPTGTSGTFLPTSTDTQYF.

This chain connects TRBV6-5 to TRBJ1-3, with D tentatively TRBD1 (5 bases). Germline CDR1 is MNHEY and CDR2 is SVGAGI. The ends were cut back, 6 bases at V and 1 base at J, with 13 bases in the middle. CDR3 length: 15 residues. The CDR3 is CASRMTDLSGNTIYF. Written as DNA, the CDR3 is TGTGCCAGCAGGATGACAGACCTTTCTGGAAACACCATATATTTT.

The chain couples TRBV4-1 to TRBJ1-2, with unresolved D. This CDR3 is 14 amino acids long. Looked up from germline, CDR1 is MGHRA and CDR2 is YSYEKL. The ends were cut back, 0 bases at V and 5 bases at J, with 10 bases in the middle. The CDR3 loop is CASSQDLAVYGYTF. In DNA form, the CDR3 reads TGCGCCAGCAGCCAAGATCTGGCAGTATATGGCTACACCTTC.

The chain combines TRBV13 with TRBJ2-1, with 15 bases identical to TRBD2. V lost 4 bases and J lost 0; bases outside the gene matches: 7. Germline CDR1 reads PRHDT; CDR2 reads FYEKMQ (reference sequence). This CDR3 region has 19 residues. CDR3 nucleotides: TGTGCCAGCAGCTCGATCGGGACTAGCGGGAGGAGCTCCTACAATGAGCAGTTCTTC. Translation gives CASSSIGTSGRSSYNEQFF.

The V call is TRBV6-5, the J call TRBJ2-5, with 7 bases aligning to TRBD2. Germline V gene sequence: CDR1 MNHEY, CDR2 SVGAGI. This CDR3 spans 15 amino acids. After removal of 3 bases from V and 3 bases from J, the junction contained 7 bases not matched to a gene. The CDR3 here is CASSYSGLAEETQYF. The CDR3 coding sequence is TGTGCCAGCAGTTATAGCGGGCTAGCGGAAGAGACCCAGTACTTC.

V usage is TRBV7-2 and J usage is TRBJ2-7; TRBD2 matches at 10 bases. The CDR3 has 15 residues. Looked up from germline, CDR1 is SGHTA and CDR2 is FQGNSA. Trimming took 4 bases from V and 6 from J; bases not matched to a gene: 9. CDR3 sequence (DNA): TGTGCCAGCAGCTCCCCCGCTAGCGGGAGACTCGAGCAGTACTTC. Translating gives CASSSPASGRLEQYF.

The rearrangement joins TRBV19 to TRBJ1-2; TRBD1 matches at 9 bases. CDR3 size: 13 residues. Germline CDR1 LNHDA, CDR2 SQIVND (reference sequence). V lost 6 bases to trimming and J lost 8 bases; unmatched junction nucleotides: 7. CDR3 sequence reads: CASSPRDRAGYTF. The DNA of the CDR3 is TGTGCCAGTAGCCCCCGGGACAGGGCCGGCTACACCTTC.

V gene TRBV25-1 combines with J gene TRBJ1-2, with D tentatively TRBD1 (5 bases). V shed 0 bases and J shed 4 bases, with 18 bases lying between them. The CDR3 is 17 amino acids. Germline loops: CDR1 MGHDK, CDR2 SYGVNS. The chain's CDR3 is CASSEYSWPGWGYGYTF. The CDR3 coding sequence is TGTGCCAGCAGTGAATATTCTTGGCCAGGGTGGGGCTATGGCTACACCTTC.

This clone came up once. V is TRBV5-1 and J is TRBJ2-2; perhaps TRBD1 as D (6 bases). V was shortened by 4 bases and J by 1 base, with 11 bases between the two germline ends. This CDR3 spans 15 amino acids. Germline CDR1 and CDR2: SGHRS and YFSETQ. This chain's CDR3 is CASSRKQGNTGELFF. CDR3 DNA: TGCGCCAGCAGCCGGAAACAGGGGAACACCGGGGAGCTGTTTTTT.

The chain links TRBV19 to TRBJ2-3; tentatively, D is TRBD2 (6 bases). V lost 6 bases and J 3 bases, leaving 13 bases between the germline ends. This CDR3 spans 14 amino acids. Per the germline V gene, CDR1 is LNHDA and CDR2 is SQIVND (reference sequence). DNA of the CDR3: TGTGCCAGTAGCAGGGAGGCTTTGACAGATACGCAGTATTTT. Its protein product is CASSREALTDTQYF.

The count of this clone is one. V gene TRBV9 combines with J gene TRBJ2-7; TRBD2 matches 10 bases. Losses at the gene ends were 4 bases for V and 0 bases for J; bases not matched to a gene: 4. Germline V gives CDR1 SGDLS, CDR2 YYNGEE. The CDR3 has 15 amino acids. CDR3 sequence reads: CASSPRTSGSYEQYF. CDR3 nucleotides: TGTGCCAGCAGCCCCCGGACTAGCGGCTCCTACGAGCAGTACTTC.

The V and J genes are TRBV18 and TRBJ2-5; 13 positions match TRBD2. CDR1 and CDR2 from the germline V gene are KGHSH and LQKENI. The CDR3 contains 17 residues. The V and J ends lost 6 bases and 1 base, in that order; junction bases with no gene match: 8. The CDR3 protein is CASSLLAGGPGQETQYF. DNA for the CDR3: TGTGCCAGCTCCTTACTAGCGGGAGGGCCCGGCCAAGAGACCCAGTACTTC.